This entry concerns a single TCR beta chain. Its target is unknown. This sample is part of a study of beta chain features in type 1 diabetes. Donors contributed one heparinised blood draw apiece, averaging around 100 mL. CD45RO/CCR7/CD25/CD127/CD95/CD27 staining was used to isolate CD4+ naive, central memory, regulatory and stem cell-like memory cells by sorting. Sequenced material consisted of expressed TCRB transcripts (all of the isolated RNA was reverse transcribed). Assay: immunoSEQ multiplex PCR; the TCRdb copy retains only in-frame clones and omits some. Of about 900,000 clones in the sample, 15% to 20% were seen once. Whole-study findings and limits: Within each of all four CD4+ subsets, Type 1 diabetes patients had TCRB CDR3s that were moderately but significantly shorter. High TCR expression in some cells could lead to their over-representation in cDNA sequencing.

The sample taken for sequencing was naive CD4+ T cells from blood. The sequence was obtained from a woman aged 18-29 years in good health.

In DNA form, the CDR3 reads TGTGCCAGCAGCCAACATGTTTCATATGGCTACACCTTC. Encoded protein: CASSQHVSYGYTF. The chain joins TRBV6-5 to TRBJ1-2; no clear D gene. This CDR3 region has 13 residues. Germline lookup yields CDR1 MNHEY and CDR2 SVGAGI. With 6 bases removed from V and 5 bases from J, the gap between germline ends came to 13 bases.